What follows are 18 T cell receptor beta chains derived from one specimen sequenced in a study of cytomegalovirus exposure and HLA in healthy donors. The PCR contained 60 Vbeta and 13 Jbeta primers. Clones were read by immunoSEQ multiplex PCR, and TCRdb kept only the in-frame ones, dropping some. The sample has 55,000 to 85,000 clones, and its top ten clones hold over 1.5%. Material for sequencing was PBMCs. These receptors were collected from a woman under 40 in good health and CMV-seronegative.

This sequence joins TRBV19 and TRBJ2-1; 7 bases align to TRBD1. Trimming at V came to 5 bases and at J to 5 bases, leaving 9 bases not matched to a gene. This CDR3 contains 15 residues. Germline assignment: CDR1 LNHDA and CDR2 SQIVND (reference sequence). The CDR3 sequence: CASSVGTARNNEQFF. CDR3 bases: TGTGCCAGTAGTGTCGGGACAGCAAGAAACAATGAGCAGTTCTTC.

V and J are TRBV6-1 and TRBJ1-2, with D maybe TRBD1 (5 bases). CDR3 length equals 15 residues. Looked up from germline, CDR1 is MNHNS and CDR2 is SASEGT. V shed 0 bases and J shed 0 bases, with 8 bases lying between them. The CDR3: CASSEATAPNYGYTF. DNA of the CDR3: TGTGCCAGCAGTGAAGCGACAGCGCCTAACTATGGCTACACCTTC.

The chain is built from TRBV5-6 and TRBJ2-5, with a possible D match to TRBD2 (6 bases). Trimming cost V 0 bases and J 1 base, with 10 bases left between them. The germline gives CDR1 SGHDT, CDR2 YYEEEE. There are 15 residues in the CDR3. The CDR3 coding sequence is TGTGCCAGCAGCTTGGCTAGCGTGATCCAAGAGACCCAGTACTTC. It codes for CASSLASVIQETQYF.

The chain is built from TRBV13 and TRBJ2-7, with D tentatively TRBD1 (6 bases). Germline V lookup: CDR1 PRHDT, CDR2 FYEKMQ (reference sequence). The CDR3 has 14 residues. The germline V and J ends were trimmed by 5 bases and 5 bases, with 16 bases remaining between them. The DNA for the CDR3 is TGTGCCAGCAGCGAGACAGGTTTCACACACGAGCAGTACTTC. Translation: CASSETGFTHEQYF.

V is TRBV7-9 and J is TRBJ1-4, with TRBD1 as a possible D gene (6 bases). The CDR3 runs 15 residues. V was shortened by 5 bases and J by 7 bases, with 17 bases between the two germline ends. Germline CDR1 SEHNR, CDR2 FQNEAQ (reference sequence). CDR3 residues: CASSHREGVREKLFF. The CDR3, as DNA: TGTGCCAGCAGCCACAGGGAAGGGGTCCGTGAAAAACTGTTTTTT. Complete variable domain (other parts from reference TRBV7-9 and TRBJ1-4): DTGVSQNPRHKITKRGQNVTFRCDPISEHNRLYWYRQTLGQGPEFLTYFQNEAQLEKSRLLSDRFSAERPKGSFSTLEIQRTEQGDSAMYLCASSHREGVREKLFFGSGTQLSVL.

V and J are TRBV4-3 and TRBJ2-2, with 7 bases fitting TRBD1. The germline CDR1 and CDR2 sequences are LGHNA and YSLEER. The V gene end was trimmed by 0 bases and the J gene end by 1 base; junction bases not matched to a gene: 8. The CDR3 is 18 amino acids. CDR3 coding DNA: TGCGCCAGCAGCCAAGATTATCTTCGGGACAGGAACACCGGGGAGCTGTTTTTT. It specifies CASSQDYLRDRNTGELFF.

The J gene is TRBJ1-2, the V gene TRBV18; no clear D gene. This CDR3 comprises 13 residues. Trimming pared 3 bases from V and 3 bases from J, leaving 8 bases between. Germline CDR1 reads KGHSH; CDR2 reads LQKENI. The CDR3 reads CASSPALDYGYTF. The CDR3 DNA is TGTGCCAGCTCACCGGCTTTGGACTATGGCTACACCTTC.

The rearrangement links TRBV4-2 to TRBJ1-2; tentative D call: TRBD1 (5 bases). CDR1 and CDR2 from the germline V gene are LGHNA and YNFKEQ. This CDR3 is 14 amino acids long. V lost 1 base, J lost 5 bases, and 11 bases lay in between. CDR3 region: CASSQVGEEYGYTF. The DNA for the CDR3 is TGTGCCAGCAGCCAAGTAGGGGAAGAATATGGCTACACCTTC.

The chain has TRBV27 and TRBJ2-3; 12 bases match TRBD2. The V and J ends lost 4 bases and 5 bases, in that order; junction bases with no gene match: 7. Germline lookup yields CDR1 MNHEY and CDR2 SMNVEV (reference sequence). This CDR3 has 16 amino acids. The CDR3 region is CASSSLAGGPIDTQYF. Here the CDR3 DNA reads TGTGCCAGCAGTTCCCTAGCGGGAGGGCCAATAGATACGCAGTATTTT.

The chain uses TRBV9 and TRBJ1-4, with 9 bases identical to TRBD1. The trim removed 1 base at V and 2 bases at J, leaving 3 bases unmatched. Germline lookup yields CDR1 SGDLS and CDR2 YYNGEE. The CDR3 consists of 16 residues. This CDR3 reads CASSVRTGVTNEKLFF. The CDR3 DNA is TGTGCCAGCAGCGTACGGACAGGGGTGACTAATGAAAAACTGTTTTTT.

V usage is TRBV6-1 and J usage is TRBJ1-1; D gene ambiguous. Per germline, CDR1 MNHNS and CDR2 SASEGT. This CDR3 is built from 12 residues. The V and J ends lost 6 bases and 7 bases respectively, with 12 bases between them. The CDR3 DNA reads TGTGCCAGCAGCTACGAGTTTCATGAAGCTTTCTTT. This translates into CASSYEFHEAFF.

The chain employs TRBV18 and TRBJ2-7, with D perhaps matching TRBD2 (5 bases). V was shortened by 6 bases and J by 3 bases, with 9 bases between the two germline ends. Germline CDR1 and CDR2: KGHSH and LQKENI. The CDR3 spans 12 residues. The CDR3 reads CASSSGSYEQYF. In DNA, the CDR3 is TGTGCCAGCTCTTCGGGGAGCTACGAGCAGTACTTC.

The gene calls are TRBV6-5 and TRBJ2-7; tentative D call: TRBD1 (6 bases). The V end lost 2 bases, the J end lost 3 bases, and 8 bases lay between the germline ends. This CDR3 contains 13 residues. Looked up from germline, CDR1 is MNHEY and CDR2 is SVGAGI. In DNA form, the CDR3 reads TGTGCCAGCAGTTACGGGGACAACTACGAGCAGTACTTC. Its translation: CASSYGDNYEQYF.

In DNA, the CDR3 is TGCAGCGTGCAAAAGGACAGCGTCTCCTACGAGCAGTACTTC. It yields the protein CSVQKDSVSYEQYF. The rearrangement joins TRBV29-1 to TRBJ2-7, with a tentative D call TRBD1 (6 bases). The CDR3 extends over 14 amino acids. Germline CDR1 reads SQVTM; CDR2 reads ANQGSEA. The V end lost 6 bases, the J end lost 0 bases, and 15 bases lay between the germline ends.

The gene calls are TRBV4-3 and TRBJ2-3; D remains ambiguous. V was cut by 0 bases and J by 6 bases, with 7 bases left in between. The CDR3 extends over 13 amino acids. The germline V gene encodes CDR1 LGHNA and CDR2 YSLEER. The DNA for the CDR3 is TGCGCCAGCAGCCAAGAAGACGGGGATACGCAGTATTTT. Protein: CASSQEDGDTQYF.

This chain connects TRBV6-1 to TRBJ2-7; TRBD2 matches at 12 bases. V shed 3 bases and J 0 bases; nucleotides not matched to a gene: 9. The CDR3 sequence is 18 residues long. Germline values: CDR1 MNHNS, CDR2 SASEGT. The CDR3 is CASSDLGTSGPSSYEQYF. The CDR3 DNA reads TGTGCCAGCAGTGACCTGGGGACTAGCGGGCCGAGCTCCTACGAGCAGTACTTC.

CDR3 loop: CASSYSIRGNYGYTF. The CDR3 nucleotides read TGTGCCAGCAGTTACTCGATTAGGGGGAACTATGGCTACACCTTC. The chain carries TRBV6-5 and TRBJ1-2, with D perhaps TRBD1 (6 bases). V dropped 0 bases and J dropped 2 bases, with 10 bases sitting between them. CDR3 size: 15 residues. The germline V gene encodes CDR1 MNHEY and CDR2 SVGAGI.

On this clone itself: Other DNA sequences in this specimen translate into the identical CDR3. The CDR3 here is CASSVGTGASYEQYF. CDR3 nucleotides: TGTGCCAGCAGCGTAGGTACAGGGGCCTCCTACGAGCAGTACTTC. The V and J genes are TRBV9 and TRBJ2-7; 7 nucleotides agree with TRBD1. CDR3 length: 15 amino acids. V lost 0 bases and J lost 0; bases outside the gene matches: 3. The germline CDR1 and CDR2 sequences are SGDLS and YYNGEE.